This TCR beta chain emerged from a study of cytomegalovirus exposure and HLA in healthy donors. CDR3 length equals 13 residues. Germline-derived CDR1 and CDR2 are SGHKS and YYEKEE (reference sequence). The V gene end was trimmed by 1 base and the J gene end by 4 bases; junction bases not matched to a gene: 2. The PCR was carried out with 60 Vbeta primers and 13 Jbeta primers. Produced via immunoSEQ multiplex PCR; TCRdb's table is partial and in-frame only. The sample has approximately 180,000 clones, 12% seen once; the top ten hold about 7.8%. The source of this sequence is a man between 45 and 60 years old in good health and CMV-seropositive. Material for sequencing was PBMCs. The chain carries TRBV5-5 and TRBJ2-7; 7 bases are shared with TRBD2. The DNA of the CDR3 is TGTGCCAGCAGCTTGAGCGGGGATTACGAGCAGTACGTC. As protein: CASSLSGDYEQYV.